These T cell receptor beta chains were read from a single sample in a study of blood T cells in healthy people across ages. MiXCR was run by TCRdb on the 5' RACE reads, yielding one entry per CDR3 protein. Among approximately 730,000 distinct CDR3 sequences, roughly 43% were seen once, and the ten largest hold under 25%. The sequenced material came from blood. All receptors come from a woman in her sixties in good health. Each CDR3 is given with its conserved first and last residue. The D gene is left open where the match is weak. Size tells how often a clone was seen (once, few, many) or the class of an expanded clone, and some rows leave it out.

clone size: NA; CDR3 length: 14; D gene: TRBD1; V gene: TRBV28; J gene: TRBJ1-5; CDR3 DNA: TGTGCCAGCAGACCACAGGGGAGTACTCAGCCCCAGCATTTT; CDR3 protein: CASRPQGSTQPQHF
clone size: NA; CDR3 length: 14; D gene: TRBD1; V gene: TRBV20-1; J gene: TRBJ2-7; CDR3 DNA: TGCAGTGCTACGGACAGGGGAAGCTCCTACGAGCAGTACTTC; CDR3 protein: CSATDRGSSYEQYF
clone size: many; CDR3 length: 17; D gene: NA; V gene: TRBV7-9; J gene: TRBJ2-7; CDR3 DNA: TGTGCCAGCAGCTTAGCGGACCGGCAGGAAGGTTTAGGCGAGCAGTACTTC; CDR3 protein: CASSLADRQEGLGEQYF
clone size: NA; CDR3 length: 14; D gene: TRBD1; V gene: TRBV18; J gene: TRBJ2-5; CDR3 DNA: TGTGCCAGCTCACTACTGGACAGGGAAGAGACCCAGTACTTC; CDR3 protein: CASSLLDREETQYF
clone size: NA; CDR3 length: 15; D gene: NA; V gene: TRBV13; J gene: TRBJ2-3; CDR3 DNA: TGTGCCGGCAGCTTAATCCTAGCAGACACAGATACGCAGTATTTT; CDR3 protein: CAGSLILADTDTQYF
clone size: NA; CDR3 length: 17; D gene: NA; V gene: TRBV15; J gene: TRBJ1-1; CDR3 DNA: TGTGCCACCAGCCCAGGGGCTACGGGCAGAAGGAACACTGAAGCTTTCTTT; CDR3 protein: CATSPGATGRRNTEAFF
clone size: few; CDR3 length: 16; D gene: NA; V gene: TRBV4-3; J gene: TRBJ2-3; CDR3 DNA: TGCGCCAGCAGCCCACTAGCGGAGGGGGCCACAGATACGCAGTATTTT; CDR3 protein: CASSPLAEGATDTQYF
clone size: NA; CDR3 length: 11; D gene: NA; V gene: TRBV9; J gene: TRBJ2-7; CDR3 DNA: TGTGCCAGCAGCGCGGACAGTCTGCAGTACTTC; CDR3 protein: CASSADSLQYF
clone size: NA; CDR3 length: 11; D gene: TRBD2; V gene: TRBV2; J gene: TRBJ2-5; CDR3 DNA: TGTGCCAGCCGTGGGGGGGGGACCCAGTACTTC; CDR3 protein: CASRGGGTQYF
clone size: NA; CDR3 length: 13; D gene: NA; V gene: TRBV27; J gene: TRBJ2-1; CDR3 DNA: TGTGCCAGCAGTAGAGTGTCCTACAATGAGCAGTTCTTC; CDR3 protein: CASSRVSYNEQFF
clone size: many; CDR3 length: 16; D gene: NA; V gene: TRBV7-2; J gene: TRBJ2-7; CDR3 DNA: TGTGCCAGCAGCTTAGGGAGGGGGAGGCCGACCTACGAGCAGTACTTC; CDR3 protein: CASSLGRGRPTYEQYF
clone size: many; CDR3 length: 16; D gene: TRBD2; V gene: TRBV29-1; J gene: TRBJ2-3; CDR3 DNA: TGCAGCGTTGAATCCCCCCTAGCGGGGGTTGCAGATACGCAGTATTTT; CDR3 protein: CSVESPLAGVADTQYF
clone size: NA; CDR3 length: 16; D gene: TRBD2; V gene: TRBV2; J gene: TRBJ2-1; CDR3 DNA: TGTGCCAGCAGCCCCCCCGGGACTAGCGGGAGAAGGAAGCAGTTCTTC; CDR3 protein: CASSPPGTSGRRKQFF
clone size: NA; CDR3 length: 15; D gene: NA; V gene: TRBV27; J gene: TRBJ2-5; CDR3 DNA: TGTGCCAGCAGTACCTTGGGGGCGGTACAAGAGACCCAGTACTTC; CDR3 protein: CASSTLGAVQETQYF
clone size: NA; CDR3 length: 15; D gene: NA; V gene: TRBV6-6; J gene: TRBJ2-7; CDR3 DNA: TGTGCCAGCAGTTACGCGGGGACACGAGGTCGCGAGCAGTACTTC; CDR3 protein: CASSYAGTRGREQYF
clone size: NA; CDR3 length: 14; D gene: TRBD1; V gene: TRBV7-2; J gene: TRBJ2-4; CDR3 DNA: TGTGCCAGCAGCTTGGGGACAGGAAATGGGGAGCCGTACTTC; CDR3 protein: CASSLGTGNGEPYF
clone size: many; CDR3 length: 16; D gene: NA; V gene: TRBV10-3; J gene: TRBJ2-5; CDR3 DNA: TGTGCCATCAGTGAGCAACAGAATGGGCTTCAAGAGACCCAGTACTTC; CDR3 protein: CAISEQQNGLQETQYF
clone size: many; CDR3 length: 15; D gene: TRBD2; V gene: TRBV29-1; J gene: TRBJ2-7; CDR3 DNA: TGCAGCGTTGGGACTAGCGGGAGTGGGTCCCACGAGCAGTACTTC; CDR3 protein: CSVGTSGSGSHEQYF
clone size: NA; CDR3 length: 15; D gene: NA; V gene: TRBV20-1; J gene: TRBJ2-7; CDR3 DNA: TGCAGTGCTTGCGATCTGACCGAAATCTCCTACGAGCAGTACTTC; CDR3 protein: CSACDLTEISYEQYF
clone size: few; CDR3 length: 15; D gene: NA; V gene: TRBV4-2; J gene: TRBJ2-5; CDR3 DNA: TGTGCCAGCAGCCAAGGGTTAGGAAACCAAGAGACCCAGTACTTC; CDR3 protein: CASSQGLGNQETQYF
clone size: NA; CDR3 length: 17; D gene: NA; V gene: TRBV7-2; J gene: TRBJ2-2; CDR3 DNA: TGTGCCAGCAGCTTAGGACCGGGACATGGGGACACCGGGGAGCTGTTTTTT; CDR3 protein: CASSLGPGHGDTGELFF
clone size: once; CDR3 length: 14; D gene: TRBD1; V gene: TRBV2; J gene: TRBJ1-4; CDR3 DNA: TGTGCCAGCCGGGGAGACAGGGGGGGTGAAAAACTGTTTTTT; CDR3 protein: CASRGDRGGEKLFF
clone size: NA; CDR3 length: 15; D gene: TRBD2; V gene: TRBV15; J gene: TRBJ2-5; CDR3 DNA: TGTGCCACCAGCAGAGTGGCGGGAGGGCAAGAGACCCAGTACTTC; CDR3 protein: CATSRVAGGQETQYF
clone size: NA; CDR3 length: 17; D gene: TRBD2; V gene: TRBV2; J gene: TRBJ2-5; CDR3 DNA: TGTGCCAGCAGTGCAGACTCACCGGGACTAGGAAAAGAGACCCAGTACTTC; CDR3 protein: CASSADSPGLGKETQYF
clone size: NA; CDR3 length: 14; D gene: NA; V gene: TRBV20-1; J gene: TRBJ2-5; CDR3 DNA: TGCAGTGCGCCCCGGCCCCAAACCCAAGAGACCCAGTACTTC; CDR3 protein: CSAPRPQTQETQYF
clone size: few; CDR3 length: 13; D gene: NA; V gene: TRBV9; J gene: TRBJ1-1; CDR3 DNA: TGTGCCAGCAGCGTATCAGGGTTGACTGAAGCTTTCTTT; CDR3 protein: CASSVSGLTEAFF
clone size: NA; CDR3 length: 14; D gene: TRBD1; V gene: TRBV27; J gene: TRBJ2-3; CDR3 DNA: TGTGCCAGCTGCCGGGACAGACGAACAGATACGCAGTATTTT; CDR3 protein: CASCRDRRTDTQYF
clone size: few; CDR3 length: 17; D gene: TRBD1; V gene: TRBV6-1; J gene: TRBJ2-7; CDR3 DNA: TGTGCCAGCAGTGTCGGTTTATCGGGACAGGGCCACTACGAGCAGTACTTC; CDR3 protein: CASSVGLSGQGHYEQYF
clone size: few; CDR3 length: 15; D gene: NA; V gene: TRBV6-2/TRBV6-3; J gene: TRBJ2-4; CDR3 DNA: TGTGCCAGCAGTTCCGCTCGGAGGCCCAAAAACATTCAGTACTTC; CDR3 protein: CASSSARRPKNIQYF
clone size: NA; CDR3 length: 14; D gene: NA; V gene: TRBV10-3; J gene: TRBJ1-1; CDR3 DNA: TGTGCCATCAGAAACCCCGCTTTCGACACTGAAGCTTTCTTT; CDR3 protein: CAIRNPAFDTEAFF
clone size: NA; CDR3 length: 15; D gene: TRBD1; V gene: TRBV28; J gene: TRBJ2-3; CDR3 DNA: TGTGCCAGCAGTTCCTGGACAGGGTCCACAGATACGCAGTATTTT; CDR3 protein: CASSSWTGSTDTQYF